A selection of T cell receptor beta chains follows, all from one sample in a study of technical replicates of blood from a few donors. Libraries were prepared by immunoSEQ multiplex PCR; TCRdb keeps only in-frame clonotypes and omits some of them. Among about 89,000 clones, approximately 94% were seen once, and the ten largest hold over 0.2%. The source material was T cells isolated from PBMCs. The receptor source for this set is a human donor in good health. CDR3s include the opening cysteine and the closing phenylalanine or tryptophan.

>TRBV9|TRBJ1-1|15
CASSVRDRGHTEAFF
>TRBV29-1|TRBJ2-1|13
CSVDTGLYNEQFF
>TRBV7-6|TRBJ2-2|17
CASSPRTSGALTGELFF
>TRBV7-3|TRBJ1-2|13
CASSLSLAGGYTF
>TRBV19|TRBJ2-7|15
CASRPQGPGIYEQYF
>TRBV20-1|TRBJ2-4|11
CSASVANIQYF
>TRBV11-2|TRBJ2-5|14
CASSKRTGQETQYF
>TRBV5-1|TRBJ1-2|13
CASSSDSHYGYTF
>TRBV10-2|TRBJ2-1|14
CASSVAGGSNEQFF
>TRBV6-6|TRBJ2-1|14
CASTWRGPYNEQFF
>TRBV27|TRBJ2-7|14
CASSLEGPAGEQYF
>TRBV5-6|TRBJ2-3|18
CASSLARWQGGDTDTQYF
>TRBV20-1|TRBJ2-7|11
CSASNTYEQYF
>TRBV30|TRBJ2-5|17
CAWRPTLLLAPQETQYF
>TRBV27|TRBJ2-3|14
CASSLYPEGDTQYF
>TRBV5-1|TRBJ1-2|12
CASSPGQGVPTF
>TRBV6-4|TRBJ1-1|14
CASSQQGGGTEAFF
>TRBV5-4|TRBJ1-1|18
CASSLAINQPVMDTEAFF
>TRBV7-2|TRBJ1-1|13
CASSLDRNTEAFF
>TRBV19|TRBJ1-1|13
CASGGGWNTEAFF
>TRBV5-1|TRBJ2-1|14
CASSLETGYNEQFF
>TRBV14|TRBJ1-2|14
CARPREGAFYGYTF
>TRBV11-3|TRBJ2-7|16
CASSLGVRTGGSEQYF
>TRBV10-3|TRBJ1-5|15
CAISERTGGDQPQHF
>TRBV7-3|TRBJ2-1|16
CASSPLPVAREAEQFF
>TRBV28|TRBJ1-1|15
CASSSSGQGNTEAFF
>TRBV28|TRBJ2-7|15
CASSPSLGGAYEQYF
>TRBV9|TRBJ2-2|14
CASSAPTGTGELFF
>TRBV6-5|TRBJ2-7|13
CASRSGMAFEQYF
>TRBV2|TRBJ2-3|15
CASRETSGATDTQYF
>TRBV6-5|TRBJ1-2|16
CASSSAYLTGGIGYTF
>TRBV9|TRBJ2-3|17
CASSVNRGTSSGDTQYF
>TRBV6-5|TRBJ2-5|14
CASSQNNPKETQYF
>TRBV7-2|TRBJ2-5|14
CASSSNRGKETQYF
>TRBV5-1|TRBJ2-3|14
CASGQGSGGDTQYF
>TRBV9|TRBJ2-7|16
CASSVDSGFGGYEQYF
>TRBV15|TRBJ2-3|16
CATSRGTSGRTDTQYF
>TRBV18|TRBJ2-7|18
CASSPRSPRDRRTYEQYF
>TRBV18|TRBJ2-2|15
CASSPGTSVVGELFF
>TRBV29-1|TRBJ2-5|14
CSVEDLGQEETQYF
>TRBV29-1|TRBJ1-4|14
CSADPGQKNEKLFF
>TRBV12-5|TRBJ1-5|17
CASGLVLVGRENQPQHF
>TRBV7-9|TRBJ2-2|14
CASRTGGGTGELFF
>TRBV11-3|TRBJ2-7|17
CASSSLNERGGPYEQYF
>TRBV4-2|TRBJ2-5|18
CASSQVTSGGPLGETQYF
>TRBV19|TRBJ2-7|14
CASSLGGHYYEQYF
>TRBV28|TRBJ2-7|14
CAAGHSGTSYEQYF
>TRBV4-1|TRBJ1-4|15
CASSRGQILNEKLFF
>TRBV19|TRBJ1-1|16
CASRTNRGQVNTEAFF
>TRBV30|TRBJ1-6|14
CAWSRAGGRSPLHF
>TRBV6-1|TRBJ2-1|12
CASSFQGNEQFF
>TRBV7-7|TRBJ2-5|14
CASSFSTSQETQYF
>TRBV18|TRBJ2-7|15
CASSPPQGQGYEQYF
>TRBV15|TRBJ2-3|17
CATSHPLTSGSTDTQYF
>TRBV28|TRBJ2-6|18
CASSWSGTGPAGANVLTF